This TCR beta chain was retrieved from a study of cytomegalovirus exposure and HLA in healthy donors. Study results and limitations: Apparent HLA restriction characterized most CMV-associated TCR beta chains in a later analysis.

Notes on this clone: Antigen unknown.

This CDR3 is 15 amino acids long. Germline loops: CDR1 LNHDA, CDR2 SQIVND (reference sequence). V was cut by 6 bases and J by 1 base, with 15 bases left in between. Both 60 Vbeta primers and 13 Jbeta primers went into the PCR. The assay was immunoSEQ multiplex PCR, and TCRdb's table has in-frame clones only and misses some. The sample lists under 40,000 clones; 80% to 90% were seen once. The gene calls are TRBV19 and TRBJ1-1; no firm D call. This TCR was recovered from a middle-aged woman in good health and CMV-seronegative. Specimen: PBMCs. The CDR3, as DNA: TGTGCCAGTAGACATCTTTATCGGGGGAACACTGAAGCTTTCTTT. Its protein product is CASRHLYRGNTEAFF.